This T cell receptor (beta chain) was identified in a study of post-analysis software for immune sequencing data. Study details: Relapsing-remitting, secondary progressive and progressive-relapsing courses of multiple sclerosis were included. Overall study findings and caveats: Strong co-clustering by F measure was evident for samples that had been prepared in the same batch. Multiple sclerosis was associated with a significant reduction in normalized Chao1 diversity relative to controls. Five or six TRBV segments appeared more often in patients than in controls, and TRBV5-6, TRBV5-1 and TRBV20-1 were among these.

A remark on this clonotype: What it recognizes is unknown.

Trimming shortened V by 4 bases and J by 7 bases, and 13 bases separated the two germline ends. This CDR3 is 12 amino acids long. Germline V CDR1 and CDR2: SQVTM, ANQGSEA. cDNA libraries for TCR beta contained unique molecular identifiers. Input amounts of about 0.95 to 10 million T cells were used. These gave about 500,000 cDNA molecules, so each molecule approximated one T cell. TCRdb used MiXCR to reprocess the PCR reads, holding one entry per CDR3 protein. The sample has about 760,000 distinct CDR3 sequences; about 32% are singletons. The genes are TRBV29-1 and TRBJ1-1; maybe TRBD1 (5 bases). Sequenced material: blood. The clonotype comes from a girl aged 5-17 years with multiple sclerosis. The CDR3 DNA reads as TGCAGCGTTGCCTGGGACGGTTATGAAGCTTTCTTT. This gives the protein CSVAWDGYEAFF.